Reported below is one T cell receptor beta chain. The antigen is undetermined. The data originate from a study of identical twins. General study results and limits: Cross-sectional statistics, not tracking of the same donors, supported the conclusions. With monozygotic twins, out-of-frame TCR alpha sharing exceeded what models estimated.

The CDR3 is made up of 12 amino acids. A universal primer site was incorporated via template switching, and the cDNA contained unique molecular identifiers. TCRdb used MiXCR to reprocess the 5' RACE reads, holding one entry per CDR3 protein. The sample shows roughly 490,000 distinct CDR3 sequences, roughly an eighth of them seen only once. The sample also formed part of further work on yellow fever vaccine responses in identical twins. That report notes: Twins' vaccine T cell responses were reported to seem partly convergent and partly personalized.

Sequencing used CD4+ T cells sorted from blood. This chain uses TRBV21-1 with TRBJ2-5. TRBV21-1 is a listed pseudogene. The clonotype originates from a young woman in good health. The chain's CDR3 is CASSKWGETQYF. The CDR3 bases are TGTGCCAGCAGCAAGTGGGGAGAGACCCAGTACTTC.